The next 17 T cell receptor beta chains were all read from a single sample in a study of blood T cell repertoires in COVID-19. TCRdb keeps only in-frame clones here, not all; method: immunoSEQ multiplex PCR. The sample shows just under 250,000 clones, roughly 90% of them seen only once. The sample comprised PBMCs or T cells enriched from blood (not recorded which). Receptors were obtained from a woman in her thirties who had recovered from COVID-19.

This rearrangement joins TRBV18 to TRBJ2-1; weak D call: TRBD2 (6 bases). This CDR3 has 13 residues. The V and J ends lost 3 bases and 15 bases respectively, with 18 bases between them. Germline CDR1 is KGHSH and CDR2 is LQKENI. In DNA, the CDR3 is TGTGCCAGCTCACCGGAATTGCGGGCGGGACCGTTCTTC. Translation: CASSPELRAGPFF.

This sequence joins TRBV30 and TRBJ1-2, with D unresolved. CDR3 length: 13 amino acids. Germline values: CDR1 GTSNPN, CDR2 SVGIG (reference sequence). Deletions cut 3 bases from V and 2 bases from J, with 10 bases between. CDR3 coding DNA: TGTGCCTGGAGGCGGCCGCCGAACTATGGCTACACCTTC. It yields the protein CAWRRPPNYGYTF.

In DNA form, the CDR3 reads TGTGCCAGCAGTGAGATTCAGACCGGGGAGCTGTTTTTT. Its translation: CASSEIQTGELFF. This chain uses TRBV2 with TRBJ2-2; D unclear. This CDR3 contains 13 residues. Looked up from germline, CDR1 is SNHLY and CDR2 is FYNNEI. Trimming removed 3 bases at V and 5 bases at J, with 7 bases between.

The chain employs TRBV4-1 and TRBJ1-1; no definite D call. The CDR3 extends over 16 amino acids. CDR1 and CDR2 (germline): MGHRA, YSYEKL. Trimming shortened V by 3 bases and J by 0 bases, and 14 bases separated the two germline ends. The CDR3 protein is CASSHPLSGMNTEAFF. The CDR3 DNA is TGCGCCAGCAGCCACCCCTTATCCGGGATGAACACTGAAGCTTTCTTT.

This clone was found a few times. The rearrangement joins TRBV18 to TRBJ2-7; 9 nucleotides agree with TRBD1. The CDR3 extends over 16 amino acids. Trimming took 7 bases from V and 2 from J; bases not matched to a gene: 12. Germline CDR1 and CDR2: KGHSH and LQKENI. The CDR3 sequence: CASFQRRTGDAYEQYF. CDR3 in DNA: TGTGCCAGCTTCCAGCGCCGGACAGGGGACGCCTACGAGCAGTACTTC. The entire variable domain, with the rest obtained from reference TRBV18 and TRBJ2-7, is as follows: NAGVMQNPRHLVRRRGQEARLRCSPMKGHSHVYWYRQLPEEGLKFMVYLQKENIIDESGMPKERFSAEFPKEGPSILRIQQVVRGDSAAYFCASFQRRTGDAYEQYFGPGTRLTVT.

A few counts support this clone. The chain is built from TRBV4-3 and TRBJ2-1; TRBD1 aligns across 9 bases. Germline loops: CDR1 LGHNA, CDR2 YSLEER. J lost 0 bases, V lost 2 bases, and 5 bases had no gene match. CDR3 length: 17 residues. The CDR3 nucleotides read TGCGCCAGCAGCCAACGCTGGGACAGGGCCTCCTACAATGAGCAGTTCTTC. It is translated as CASSQRWDRASYNEQFF.

The chain couples TRBV7-3 to TRBJ1-1; perhaps TRBD1 as D (5 bases). The germline V gene has CDR1 SGHTA and CDR2 FQGTGA. V shed 5 bases and J shed 5 bases, with 12 bases lying between them. The CDR3 runs to 13 residues. The CDR3 sequence: CASSPAGGTEAFF. Written as DNA, the CDR3 is TGTGCCAGCAGCCCCGCGGGGGGAACTGAAGCTTTCTTT.

The CDR3 DNA reads as TGTGCCAGCAGCTTAGATCCGACAGGGATTTTCTATGGCTACACCTTC. As protein: CASSLDPTGIFYGYTF. This rearrangement joins TRBV7-2 to TRBJ1-2; 7 bases line up with TRBD1. V lost 1 base and J lost 4; bases outside the gene matches: 9. The CDR3 consists of 16 residues. Germline values: CDR1 SGHTA, CDR2 FQGNSA. The full variable domain, in which reference TRBV7-2 and TRBJ1-2 provide the parts outside the CDR3, is GAGVSQSPSNKVTEKGKDVELRCDPISGHTALYWYRQSLGQGLEFLIYFQGNSAPDKSGLPSDRFSAERTGGSVSTLTIQRTQQEDSAVYLCASSLDPTGIFYGYTFGSGTRLTVV.

The gene calls are TRBV4-2 and TRBJ2-5, with a possible D match to TRBD1 (6 bases). The CDR3 length is 15 residues. V gave up 4 bases and J gave up 2 bases, with 14 bases separating them. Looked up from germline, CDR1 is LGHNA and CDR2 is YNFKEQ. The DNA for the CDR3 is TGTGCCAGCAGCCCTGGACAGTCGGCTCAAGAGACCCAGTACTTC. Translating gives CASSPGQSAQETQYF.

The V gene is TRBV18, the J gene TRBJ2-7; 9 bases are a match to TRBD1. After removal of 3 bases from V and 7 bases from J, the junction contained 4 bases not matched to a gene. CDR1 KGHSH and CDR2 LQKENI come from the germline V gene. This CDR3 spans 13 amino acids. As DNA, the CDR3 is TGTGCCAGCTCACCTGCCGGGACAGGGGAGCAGTACTTC. Translated, it gives CASSPAGTGEQYF.

The chain joins TRBV4-1 to TRBJ1-1; TRBD1 matches 8 bases. V lost 5 bases, J lost 0 bases, and 20 bases stayed unmatched. CDR1 is MGHRA and CDR2 is YSYEKL in the germline V gene. This CDR3 spans 20 amino acids. Here the CDR3 DNA reads TGCGCCAGCAGCTTCAAGATAGAGGGACAGGCAGACAGGGTGAACACTGAAGCTTTCTTT. Its protein product is CASSFKIEGQADRVNTEAFF.

This chain joins TRBV25-1 and TRBJ2-4, with TRBD2 as a possible D gene (5 bases). This CDR3 spans 14 amino acids. Trimming took off 1 base at V and 6 bases at J, with 10 bases between the two ends. Germline lookup yields CDR1 MGHDK and CDR2 SYGVNS. CDR3 amino acids: CASSEFGERNIQYF. The DNA of the CDR3 is TGTGCCAGCAGTGAATTCGGGGAGAGAAACATTCAGTACTTC.

The chain carries TRBV6-5 and TRBJ2-7; possible D gene TRBD2, 5 bases. V lost 8 bases and J lost 2, with 10 bases in between. The V gene's germline CDR1 is MNHEY and CDR2 SVGAGI. The CDR3 extends over 12 amino acids. In DNA form, the CDR3 reads TGTGCCAGCCGAGAGGGCACCTACGAGCAGTACTTC. Protein: CASREGTYEQYF.

The chain is built from TRBV28 and TRBJ1-1, with a possible D match to TRBD1 (5 bases). CDR3 length: 15 residues. V lost 3 bases and J 2 bases, leaving 13 bases between the germline ends. The germline CDR1 and CDR2 sequences are MDHEN and SYDVKM. The CDR3 nucleotides are TGTGCCAGCAGTTTGCTCTACAGGCAAAACACTGAAGCTTTCTTT. This encodes CASSLLYRQNTEAFF.

The chain joins TRBV19 to TRBJ2-6; D not certain. Trimming removed 2 bases at V and 0 bases at J, with 5 bases between. Germline CDR1 reads LNHDA; CDR2 reads SQIVND (reference sequence). The CDR3 spans 15 residues. The CDR3 DNA reads TGTGCCAGTAGTATACCAATCTCTGGGGCCAACGTCCTGACTTTC. Its protein is CASSIPISGANVLTF.

This clone appeared a single time. This chain connects TRBV7-2 to TRBJ2-5, with a weak D call TRBD2 (5 bases). The CDR3 spans 15 residues. V was cut by 5 bases and J by 5 bases, with 18 bases left in between. Germline lookup yields CDR1 SGHTA and CDR2 FQGNSA. The chain's CDR3 is CASSIAGSGRETQYF. The DNA of the CDR3 is TGTGCCAGCAGCATTGCGGGCTCCGGGCGGGAGACCCAGTACTTC.

The chain combines TRBV19 with TRBJ2-1, with 11 bases identical to TRBD2. V dropped 4 bases and J dropped 6; count of bases not matched to a gene: 8. Per germline, CDR1 LNHDA and CDR2 SQIVND (reference sequence). The CDR3 spans 16 residues. CDR3 sequence reads: CASSNIIAGGFNEQFF. The CDR3, as DNA: TGTGCCAGTAGTAACATTATAGCGGGAGGGTTCAATGAGCAGTTCTTC.